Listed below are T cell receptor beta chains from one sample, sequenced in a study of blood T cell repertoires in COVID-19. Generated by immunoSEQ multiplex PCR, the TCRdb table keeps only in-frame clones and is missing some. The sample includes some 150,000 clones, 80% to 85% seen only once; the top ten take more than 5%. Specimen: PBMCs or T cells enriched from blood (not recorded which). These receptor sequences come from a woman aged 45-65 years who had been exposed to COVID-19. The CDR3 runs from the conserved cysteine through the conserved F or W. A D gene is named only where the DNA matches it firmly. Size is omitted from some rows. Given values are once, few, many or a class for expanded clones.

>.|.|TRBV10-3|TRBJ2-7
TGTGCCATCAGTGCGGGCGGGTACGAGCAGTACTTC
CAISAGGYEQYF
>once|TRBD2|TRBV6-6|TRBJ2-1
TGTGCCATCAAGCGGGAGGGGACTTGGGATGAGCAGTTCTTC
CAIKREGTWDEQFF
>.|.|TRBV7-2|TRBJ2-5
TGTGCCAGCAGCTTAGGAGGTAGTATCGAGACCCAGTACTTC
CASSLGGSIETQYF
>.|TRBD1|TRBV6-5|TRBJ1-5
TGTGCCAGCAGGGCGACAGGGGGCCTCAATCAGCCCCAGCATTTT
CASRATGGLNQPQHF
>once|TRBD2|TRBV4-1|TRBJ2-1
TGCGCCAGCAGCCAACGGGGGGATGAGCAGTTCTTC
CASSQRGDEQFF
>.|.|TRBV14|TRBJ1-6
TGTGCCAGCAGCCAGGTCACGGGGGGTAATTCACCCCTCCACTTT
CASSQVTGGNSPLHF
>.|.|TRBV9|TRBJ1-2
TGTGCCAGCAGCGTAGGGTCTGGGGGGGCTGGGAACTATGGCTACACCTTC
CASSVGSGGAGNYGYTF
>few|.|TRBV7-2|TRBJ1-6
TGTGCCAGCAGCTTAGAATTTCAGGGAATCGGACCCCTCCACTTT
CASSLEFQGIGPLHF
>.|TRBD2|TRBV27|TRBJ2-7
TGTGCCAGCAGGCGAACTAGCGGGGGGTACTACGAGCAGTACTTC
CASRRTSGGYYEQYF
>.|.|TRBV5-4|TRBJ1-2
TGTGCCAGCAGCTTGCAGGGTAGCGGAGGCTACACCTTC
CASSLQGSGGYTF
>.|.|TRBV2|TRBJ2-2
TGTGCCAGTCAGAAGGAGGGGGCGGCGAGCACCGGGGAGCTGTTTTTT
CASQKEGAASTGELFF
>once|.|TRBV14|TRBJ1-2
TGTGCCAGCAGTAATTATGGCTACACCTTC
CASSNYGYTF
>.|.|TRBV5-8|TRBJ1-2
TGTGCCAGCAGCTGGGAACTCGGGAGGGCTGGCTACACCTTC
CASSWELGRAGYTF
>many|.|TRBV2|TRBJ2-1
TGTGCCAGCAGTGTGGACTCCACCCACTCCTACAATGAGCAGTTCTTC
CASSVDSTHSYNEQFF
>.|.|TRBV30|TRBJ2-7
TGTGCCTGGAGTGCGACTGGGTGGGACGAGCAGTACTTC
CAWSATGWDEQYF
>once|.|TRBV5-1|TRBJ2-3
TGCGCCAGCACCCTGCGGAGCCCGGGAGATACGCAGTATTTT
CASTLRSPGDTQYF
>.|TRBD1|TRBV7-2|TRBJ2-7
TGTGCCAGCAGCTTTGGGGACAGGAGGGCCTACGAGCAGTACTTC
CASSFGDRRAYEQYF